This entry lists 29 T cell receptor beta chains sequenced from one sample in a study of shared clonotypes between healthy human individuals. TCRdb's table, derived via immunoSEQ multiplex PCR, lists solely in-frame clones and lacks some. Of millions of clones listed, 95% are singletons. Sequencing was carried out using naive CD4+ T cells sorted from blood. The subset: CD45RA+ positively selected. These TCRs come from a man aged 18 to 35 in good health.

This clone showed up many times. The J gene is TRBJ1-1, the V gene TRBV7-9; 10 nucleotides agree with TRBD1. The CDR3 has 16 residues. Germline-derived CDR1 and CDR2 are SEHNR and FQNEAQ (reference sequence). Unmatched junction bases numbered 8, after V lost 0 bases and J lost 7 bases. The CDR3 is CASSLASGTGAIEAFF. The DNA for the CDR3 is TGTGCCAGCAGCTTAGCGTCCGGGACAGGGGCGATTGAAGCTTTCTTT.

The chain uses TRBV5-6 and TRBJ2-7; 7 bases align to TRBD2. V shed 4 bases, J shed 6 bases, and the junction held 4 bases outside the gene matches. Germline CDR1 reads SGHDT; CDR2 reads YYEEEE. This CDR3 has 12 residues. Here the CDR3 reads CASSPRGGEQYF. Written as DNA, the CDR3 is TGTGCCAGCAGCCCACGCGGGGGCGAGCAGTACTTC.

V usage is TRBV6-5 and J usage is TRBJ2-7; 7 bases are shared with TRBD2. With 2 bases clipped from V and 4 bases from J, the junction kept 11 bases outside the gene matches. Per germline, CDR1 MNHEY and CDR2 SVGAGI. The CDR3 covers 16 residues. The CDR3 loop reads CASSYRRGGPGYEQYF. CDR3 sequence (DNA): TGTGCCAGCAGTTACCGACGCGGGGGACCGGGGTACGAGCAGTACTTC.

This chain connects TRBV2 to TRBJ2-7; 10 bases align to TRBD1. The V gene's germline CDR1 is SNHLY and CDR2 FYNNEI. The length of the CDR3 is 14 residues. Trimming removed 6 bases from V and 5 bases from J; junction bases left unmatched: 7. CDR3 residues: CASSRDRGWDEQYF. The DNA for the CDR3 is TGTGCCAGCAGCCGGGACAGGGGTTGGGACGAGCAGTACTTC.

The chain couples TRBV30 to TRBJ1-4; TRBD1 agrees at 11 bases. The V and J ends lost 3 bases and 8 bases, in that order; junction bases with no gene match: 11. Germline V gives CDR1 GTSNPN, CDR2 SVGIG (reference sequence). CDR3 length: 16 residues. CDR3: CAWRGLGQGAREKLFF. The CDR3 DNA is TGTGCCTGGAGGGGTTTAGGACAGGGGGCAAGGGAAAAACTGTTTTTT.

This clone was detected only a few times. The chain couples TRBV6-5 to TRBJ2-7; the match to TRBD2 covers 14 bases. Trimming took 4 bases from V and 0 from J; bases not matched to a gene: 2. The CDR3 runs 16 residues. The germline gives CDR1 MNHEY, CDR2 SVGAGI. Here the CDR3 DNA reads TGTGCCAGCAGTTCCGGGACTAGCGGGAGCTCCTACGAGCAGTACTTC. It codes for CASSSGTSGSSYEQYF.

The V and J genes are TRBV13 and TRBJ2-7; no definite D call. The CDR3 totals 11 residues. Trimming left V 4 bases short and J 5 bases short, with 6 bases between. Germline assignment: CDR1 PRHDT and CDR2 FYEKMQ (reference sequence). DNA of the CDR3: TGTGCCAGCAGCTCATATAACGAGCAGTACTTC. Protein: CASSSYNEQYF.

This clone was observed a few times. The CDR3 is CASSYSSSVLTQYF. CDR3 sequence (DNA): TGTGCCAGCAGTTACTCATCAAGCGTGTTAACCCAGTACTTC. The chain has TRBV6-5 and TRBJ2-5; no clear D. Germline V CDR1 and CDR2: MNHEY, SVGAGI. The V and J ends lost 0 bases and 8 bases respectively, with 13 bases between them. The CDR3 spans 14 residues.

The chain has TRBV7-9 and TRBJ1-1; TRBD1 agrees at 7 bases. V trimming: 5 bases; J trimming: 3 bases; junction bases outside the gene matches: 21. Germline values: CDR1 SEHNR, CDR2 FQNEAQ (reference sequence). The length of the CDR3 is 19 residues. The CDR3: CASSTEFSTTGREYTEAFF. CDR3 sequence (DNA): TGTGCCAGCAGCACTGAATTCTCTACGACAGGGAGGGAGTACACTGAAGCTTTCTTT.

The gene calls are TRBV13 and TRBJ1-2; D is unclear. Germline V gives CDR1 PRHDT, CDR2 FYEKMQ (reference sequence). V dropped 5 bases and J dropped 7 bases, with 17 bases sitting between them. The CDR3 runs 14 residues. CDR3 in amino acids: CASSRHEGGSGYTF. The CDR3 nucleotides read TGTGCCAGCAGCCGCCACGAGGGAGGCAGTGGCTACACCTTC.

The chain joins TRBV5-1 to TRBJ1-1; D is unresolved. V lost 3 bases to trimming and J lost 8 bases, with 14 bases between them. CDR3 length: 13 residues. CDR1 is SGHRS, CDR2 YFSETQ, per germline. The chain's CDR3 is CASSSTTGWEAFF. CDR3 DNA sequence: TGCGCCAGCAGCTCGACAACTGGGTGGGAAGCTTTCTTT. The full variable domain, with the rest looked up from reference TRBV5-1 and TRBJ1-1, is KAGVTQTPRYLIKTRGQQVTLSCSPISGHRSVSWYQQTPGQGLQFLFEYFSETQRNKGNFPGRFSGRQFSNSRSEMNVSTLELGDSALYLCASSSTTGWEAFFGQGTRLTVV.

This chain connects TRBV30 to TRBJ1-4; D perhaps matches TRBD1 (5 bases). The V gene's germline CDR1 is GTSNPN and CDR2 SVGIG (reference sequence). The V gene lost 8 bases and the J gene lost 0 bases, with 16 bases spanning the gap. CDR3 length: 15 residues. CDR3 sequence: CAGRAGQTTNEKLFF. CDR3 sequence (DNA): TGTGCCGGAAGGGCGGGGCAGACAACTAATGAAAAACTGTTTTTT.

J is TRBJ1-2 and V is TRBV29-1; TRBD1 matches at 8 bases. The CDR3 has 12 residues. With V trimmed by 5 bases and J by 4 bases, 3 bases remained unmatched. Germline loops: CDR1 SQVTM, CDR2 ANQGSEA. The CDR3 sequence is CSVSGQAYGYTF. CDR3 nucleotide sequence: TGCAGCGTTTCGGGACAGGCCTATGGCTACACCTTC.

The genes are TRBV25-1 and TRBJ1-5; 7 positions agree with TRBD1. V lost 7 bases, J lost 4 bases, and 7 bases stayed unmatched. This CDR3 has 14 residues. In germline, CDR1 is MGHDK, CDR2 SYGVNS. CDR3 region: CASTSGGGNQPQHF. The CDR3, as DNA: TGTGCCAGCACCTCAGGGGGGGGTAATCAGCCCCAGCATTTT.

This chain joins TRBV19 and TRBJ1-5; D call uncertain. Germline loops: CDR1 LNHDA, CDR2 SQIVND (reference sequence). The V gene lost 4 bases and the J gene lost 7 bases, with 8 bases spanning the gap. CDR3 size: 12 residues. CDR3 DNA sequence: TGTGCCAGTAGTAGATTAAAGCAGCCCCAGCATTTT. It is translated as CASSRLKQPQHF.

A word on this clone: At the DNA level, this CDR3 is encoded by other sequences in the same sample as well. The chain carries TRBV28 and TRBJ2-7; D is ambiguous. Germline CDR1 and CDR2: MDHEN and SYDVKM. Trimming cost V 5 bases and J 4 bases, with 21 bases left between them. The CDR3 loop spans 16 amino acids. CDR3 sequence reads: CASSPSFLTGAYEQYF. In DNA form, the CDR3 reads TGTGCCAGCAGTCCCTCCTTTCTTACGGGTGCGTACGAGCAGTACTTC. Drawing the rest from reference TRBV28 and TRBJ2-7, the complete variable domain is DVKVTQSSRYLVKRTGEKVFLECVQDMDHENMFWYRQDPGLGLRLIYFSYDVKMKEKGDIPEGYSVSREKKERFSLILESASTNQTSMYLCASSPSFLTGAYEQYFGPGTRLTVT.

V is TRBV5-1 and J is TRBJ2-2; D ambiguous. CDR1 is SGHRS, CDR2 YFSETQ, per germline. The CDR3 is 15 residues long. Between the trimmed V and J ends, which lost 0 bases and 4 bases, there was a span of 10 bases. The CDR3 spells CASSLEGTITGELFF. For the CDR3, the DNA is TGCGCCAGCAGCTTGGAGGGCACAATCACCGGGGAGCTGTTTTTT.

The CDR3 DNA reads TGCAGCACGGGACAGGGGCTGGACTATGGCTACACCTTC. The encoded protein is CSTGQGLDYGYTF. The rearrangement uses TRBV29-1 and TRBJ1-2, with TRBD1 identical over 10 bases. CDR3 length equals 13 residues. Per the germline V gene, CDR1 is SQVTM and CDR2 is ANQGSEA. After removal of 8 bases from V and 3 bases from J, the junction contained 6 bases not matched to a gene.

CDR3 sequence (DNA): TGTGCCAGCAGCCCAGGGACAAAGGCTGAAGCTTTCTTT. It yields the protein CASSPGTKAEAFF. The chain has TRBV11-2 and TRBJ1-1; D is possibly TRBD1 (6 bases). CDR3 length: 13 amino acids. Trimming removed 5 bases at V and 6 bases at J, with 13 bases between. Germline V gene sequence: CDR1 SGHAT, CDR2 FQNNGV.

The J gene is TRBJ2-7, the V gene TRBV20-1, with no clear D. Germline V gives CDR1 DFQATT, CDR2 SNEGSKA (reference sequence). Trimming removed 4 bases from V and 5 bases from J, with 6 bases in between. CDR3 length equals 10 residues. CDR3 nucleotides: TGCAGTGCTATTGGGAACGAGCAGTACTTC. The encoded protein is CSAIGNEQYF.

CDR3 region: CASSGGNTDTQYF. Here the CDR3 DNA reads TGTGCCAGCTCGGGAGGTAACACAGATACGCAGTATTTT. The rearrangement uses TRBV18 and TRBJ2-3; a weak D match, TRBD2 (6 bases). CDR1 and CDR2 from the germline V gene are KGHSH and LQKENI. The CDR3 totals 13 residues. V gave up 6 bases and J gave up 2 bases, with 9 bases separating them.

The CDR3 DNA sequence: TGTGCCAGTAGGGAGCTGGGGTCAGGCAAGACCCAGTACTTC. Encoded protein: CASRELGSGKTQYF. The V and J genes are TRBV19 and TRBJ2-5; D not certain. V lost 6 bases and J 6 bases, leaving 17 bases between the germline ends. Germline V CDR1 and CDR2: LNHDA, SQIVND (reference sequence). CDR3 length: 14 residues.

This chain joins TRBV19 and TRBJ1-5; D ambiguous. The CDR3 is made up of 16 amino acids. The V gene lost 5 bases and the J gene lost 4 bases, with 18 bases spanning the gap. Germline CDR1 is LNHDA and CDR2 is SQIVND (reference sequence). The CDR3 protein is CASSPASLGSNQPQHF. The CDR3 bases are TGTGCCAGTAGTCCTGCCTCCTTAGGATCGAATCAGCCCCAGCATTTT.

This rearrangement joins TRBV2 to TRBJ2-1, with D perhaps matching TRBD2 (5 bases). V was shortened by 7 bases and J by 6 bases, with 16 bases between the two germline ends. Germline V gives CDR1 SNHLY, CDR2 FYNNEI. The length of the CDR3 is 14 residues. CDR3 loop: CASKLRASGNEQFF. The CDR3 nucleotides read TGTGCCAGCAAACTGCGGGCTAGTGGCAATGAGCAGTTCTTC.

The gene calls are TRBV6-1 and TRBJ1-4; D is uncertain. Germline V lookup: CDR1 MNHNS, CDR2 SASEGT. The CDR3 is 12 residues long. The V end was cut by 2 bases, the J end by 8 bases, with 6 bases between. Here the CDR3 DNA reads TGTGCCAGCAGTGAACAGTTCGAAAAACTGTTTTTT. It codes for CASSEQFEKLFF.

The chain carries TRBV9 and TRBJ2-2, with TRBD1 as a possible D gene (5 bases). Germline V lookup: CDR1 SGDLS, CDR2 YYNGEE. This CDR3 contains 15 residues. V lost 6 bases and J lost 0, with 12 bases in between. CDR3 nucleotide sequence: TGTGCCAGCACACTGCAAGGGGCGAACACCGGGGAGCTGTTTTTT. It specifies CASTLQGANTGELFF.

The chain is built from TRBV11-2 and TRBJ2-2; D perhaps matches TRBD2 (5 bases). Germline V gives CDR1 SGHAT, CDR2 FQNNGV. CDR3 length: 16 amino acids. Trimming removed 7 bases from V and 1 base from J, with 16 bases in between. CDR3 coding DNA: TGTGCCAGCATCCCCACCGGGCGGGTGAACACCGGGGAGCTGTTTTTT. This encodes CASIPTGRVNTGELFF.

The chain combines TRBV7-2 with TRBJ1-5; D remains ambiguous. Germline lookup yields CDR1 SGHTA and CDR2 FQGNSA. The CDR3 has 13 residues. Trimming shortened V by 4 bases and J by 4 bases, and 8 bases separated the two germline ends. The CDR3: CASSSWVNQPQHF. The CDR3 DNA follows: TGTGCCAGCAGCTCCTGGGTGAATCAGCCCCAGCATTTT.

J is TRBJ2-1 and V is TRBV10-3; 9 bases align to TRBD2. CDR1 ENHRY and CDR2 SYGVKD come from the germline V gene. V shed 4 bases, J shed 2 bases, and the junction held 0 bases outside the gene matches. The CDR3 covers 14 residues. CDR3 in amino acids: CAISASGTYNEQFF. The CDR3 nucleotides read TGTGCCATCAGTGCTAGCGGGACCTACAATGAGCAGTTCTTC.